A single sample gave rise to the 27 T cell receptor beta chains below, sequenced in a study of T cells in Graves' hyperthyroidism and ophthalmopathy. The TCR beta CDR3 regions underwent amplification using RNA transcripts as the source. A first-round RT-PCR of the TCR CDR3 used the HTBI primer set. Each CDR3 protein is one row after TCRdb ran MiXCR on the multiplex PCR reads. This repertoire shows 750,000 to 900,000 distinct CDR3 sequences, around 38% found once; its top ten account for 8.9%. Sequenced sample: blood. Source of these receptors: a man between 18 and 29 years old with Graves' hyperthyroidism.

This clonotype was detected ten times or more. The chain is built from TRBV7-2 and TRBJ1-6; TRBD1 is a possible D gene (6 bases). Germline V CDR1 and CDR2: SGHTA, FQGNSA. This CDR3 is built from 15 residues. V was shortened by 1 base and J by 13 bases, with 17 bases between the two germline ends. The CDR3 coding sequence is TGTGCCAGCAGCTTAGTTAAGTACAGGGCAACTCCCCTCCACTTT. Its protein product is CASSLVKYRATPLHF.

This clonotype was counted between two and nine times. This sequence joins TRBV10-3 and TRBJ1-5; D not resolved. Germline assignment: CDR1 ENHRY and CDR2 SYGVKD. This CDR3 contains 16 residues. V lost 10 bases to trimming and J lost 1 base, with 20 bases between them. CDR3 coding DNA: TGTGCCAGCAGGCCCGGCACATTTCAAAGCAATCAGCCCCAGCATTTT. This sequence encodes CASRPGTFQSNQPQHF.

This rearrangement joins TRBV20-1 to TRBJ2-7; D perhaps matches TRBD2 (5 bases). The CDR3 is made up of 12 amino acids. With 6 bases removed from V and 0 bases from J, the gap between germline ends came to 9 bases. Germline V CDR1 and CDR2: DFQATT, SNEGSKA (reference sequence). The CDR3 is CSAARDSYEQYF. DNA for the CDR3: TGCAGTGCCGCCCGGGACTCCTACGAGCAGTACTTC.

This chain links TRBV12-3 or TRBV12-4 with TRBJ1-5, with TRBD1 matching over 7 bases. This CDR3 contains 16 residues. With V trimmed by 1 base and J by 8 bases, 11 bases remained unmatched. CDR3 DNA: TGTGCCAGCAGTTTAGGCGCAGGGGGGGATGGGGAGCCCCAGCATTTT. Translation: CASSLGAGGDGEPQHF.

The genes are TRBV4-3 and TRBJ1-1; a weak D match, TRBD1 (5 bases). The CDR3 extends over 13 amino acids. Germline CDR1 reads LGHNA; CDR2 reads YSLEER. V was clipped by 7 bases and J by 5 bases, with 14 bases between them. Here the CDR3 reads CASKVQGATEAFF. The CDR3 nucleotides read TGCGCCAGCAAAGTCCAGGGTGCGACTGAAGCTTTCTTT.

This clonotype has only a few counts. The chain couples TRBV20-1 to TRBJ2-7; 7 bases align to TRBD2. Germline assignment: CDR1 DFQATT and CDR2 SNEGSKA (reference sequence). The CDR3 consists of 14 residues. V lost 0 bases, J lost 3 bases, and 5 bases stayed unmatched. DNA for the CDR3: TGCAGTGCTAGAGAACGGGGGAGGGACTACGAGCAGTACTTC. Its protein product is CSARERGRDYEQYF.

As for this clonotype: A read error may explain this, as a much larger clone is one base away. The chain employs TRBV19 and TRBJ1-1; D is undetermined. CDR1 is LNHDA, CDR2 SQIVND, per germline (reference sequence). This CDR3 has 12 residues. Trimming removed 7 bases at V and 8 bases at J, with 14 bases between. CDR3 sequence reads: CASIARRREAFF. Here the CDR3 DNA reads TGTGCCAGTATAGCCCGCAGGCGGGAAGCTTTCTTT.

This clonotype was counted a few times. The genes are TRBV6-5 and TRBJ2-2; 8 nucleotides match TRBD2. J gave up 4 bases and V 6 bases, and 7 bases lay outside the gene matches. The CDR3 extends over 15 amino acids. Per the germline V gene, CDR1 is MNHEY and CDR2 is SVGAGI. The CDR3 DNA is TGTGCCAGCAGACCGGGACTAGAGGCCACCGGGGAGCTGTTTTTT. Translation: CASRPGLEATGELFF.

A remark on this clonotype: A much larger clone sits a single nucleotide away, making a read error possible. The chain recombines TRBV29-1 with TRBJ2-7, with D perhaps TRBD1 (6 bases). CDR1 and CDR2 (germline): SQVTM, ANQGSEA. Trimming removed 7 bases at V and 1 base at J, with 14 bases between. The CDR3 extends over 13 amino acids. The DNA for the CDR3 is TGCAGCGCCCAGGACAGTCGATCCTACGAGCAGTACTTC. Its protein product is CSAQDSRSYEQYF.

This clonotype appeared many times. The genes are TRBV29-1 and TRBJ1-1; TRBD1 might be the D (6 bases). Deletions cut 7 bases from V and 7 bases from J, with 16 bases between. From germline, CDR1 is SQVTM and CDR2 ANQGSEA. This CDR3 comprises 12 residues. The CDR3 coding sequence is TGCAGCGGGATACAGGGTAATGGTGAAGCTTTCTTT. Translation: CSGIQGNGEAFF. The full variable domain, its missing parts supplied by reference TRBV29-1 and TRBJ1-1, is SAVISQKPSRDICQRGTSLTIQCQVDSQVTMMFWYRQQPGQSLTLIATANQGSEATYESGFVIDKFPISRPNLTFSTLTVSNMSPEDSSIYLCSGIQGNGEAFFGQGTRLTVV.

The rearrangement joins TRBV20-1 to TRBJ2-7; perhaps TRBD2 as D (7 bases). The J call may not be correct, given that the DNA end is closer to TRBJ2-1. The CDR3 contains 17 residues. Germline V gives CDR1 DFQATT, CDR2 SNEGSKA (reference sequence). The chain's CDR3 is CSAHRVDLAEANNEQFF. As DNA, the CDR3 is TGCAGTGCTCACAGGGTCGATCTAGCGGAAGCTAACAATGAGCAGTTCTTC.

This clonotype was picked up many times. CDR3 bases: TGCAGTGCTCTCGGGGGGAAGGACACTGAAGCTTTCTTT. Translation gives CSALGGKDTEAFF. The V call is TRBV20-1, the J call TRBJ1-1; perhaps TRBD1 as D (5 bases). Germline V lookup: CDR1 DFQATT, CDR2 SNEGSKA (reference sequence). Between the trimmed V and J ends, which lost 5 bases and 3 bases, there was a span of 13 bases. This CDR3 is built from 13 residues.

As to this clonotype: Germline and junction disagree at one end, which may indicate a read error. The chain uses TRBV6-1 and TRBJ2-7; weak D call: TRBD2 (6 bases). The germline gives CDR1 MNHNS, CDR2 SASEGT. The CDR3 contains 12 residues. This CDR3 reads CAISDGPEGQYF. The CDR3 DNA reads TGTGCCATCAGTGACGGACCGGAGGGGCAGTACTTC.

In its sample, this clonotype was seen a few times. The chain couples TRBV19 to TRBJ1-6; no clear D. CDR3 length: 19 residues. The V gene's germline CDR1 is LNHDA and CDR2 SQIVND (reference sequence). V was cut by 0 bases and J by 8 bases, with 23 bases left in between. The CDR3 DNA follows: TGTGCCAGTAGTATAGATCTAGAACCAACGATGGTGCGTCATTCACCCCTCCACTTT. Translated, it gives CASSIDLEPTMVRHSPLHF.

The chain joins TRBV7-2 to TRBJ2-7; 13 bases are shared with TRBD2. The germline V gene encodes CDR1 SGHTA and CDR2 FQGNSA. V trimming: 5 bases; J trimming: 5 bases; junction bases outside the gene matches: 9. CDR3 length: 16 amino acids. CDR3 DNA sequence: TGTGCCAGCAGCCCAAGACTAGCGGGAGGAACCCACGAGCAGTACTTC. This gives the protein CASSPRLAGGTHEQYF.

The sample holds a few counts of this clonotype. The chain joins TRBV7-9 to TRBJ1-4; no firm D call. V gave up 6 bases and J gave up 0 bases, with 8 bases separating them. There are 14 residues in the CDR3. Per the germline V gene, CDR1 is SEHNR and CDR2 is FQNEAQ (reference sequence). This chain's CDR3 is CASSSATTNEKLFF. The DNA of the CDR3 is TGTGCCAGCAGTTCAGCAACAACTAATGAAAAACTGTTTTTT.

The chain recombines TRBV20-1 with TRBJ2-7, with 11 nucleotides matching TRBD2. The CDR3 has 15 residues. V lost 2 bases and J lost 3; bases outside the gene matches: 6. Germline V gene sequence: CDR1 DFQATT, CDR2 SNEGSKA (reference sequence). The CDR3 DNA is TGCAGTGCTAGATACCTAGCGGGGGGCCTCTACGAGCAGTACTTC. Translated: CSARYLAGGLYEQYF.

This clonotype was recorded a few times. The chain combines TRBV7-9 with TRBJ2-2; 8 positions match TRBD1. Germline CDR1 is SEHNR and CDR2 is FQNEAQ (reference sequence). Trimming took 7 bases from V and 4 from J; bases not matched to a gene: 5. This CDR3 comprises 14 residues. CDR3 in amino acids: CASTTDRATGELFF. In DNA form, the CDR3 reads TGTGCCAGCACGACGGACAGGGCCACCGGGGAGCTGTTTTTT.

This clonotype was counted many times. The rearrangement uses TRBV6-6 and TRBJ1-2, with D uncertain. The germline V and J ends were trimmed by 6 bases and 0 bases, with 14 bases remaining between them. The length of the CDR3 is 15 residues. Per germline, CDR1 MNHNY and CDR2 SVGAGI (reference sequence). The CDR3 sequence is CASSGRTGSNYGYTF. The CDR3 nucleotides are TGTGCCAGCAGCGGGCGGACGGGATCTAACTATGGCTACACCTTC.

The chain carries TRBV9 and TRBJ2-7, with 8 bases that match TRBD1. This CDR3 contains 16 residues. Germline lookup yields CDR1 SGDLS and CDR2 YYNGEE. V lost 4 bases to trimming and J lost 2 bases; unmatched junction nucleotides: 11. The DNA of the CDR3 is TGTGCCAGCAGCTTAGGCCAGGGGGCAAGGCCCTACGAGCAGTACTTC. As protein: CASSLGQGARPYEQYF.

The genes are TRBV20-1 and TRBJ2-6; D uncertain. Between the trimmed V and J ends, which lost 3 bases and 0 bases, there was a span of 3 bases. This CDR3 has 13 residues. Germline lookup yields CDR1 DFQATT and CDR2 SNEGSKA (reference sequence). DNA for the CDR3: TGCAGTGCTAGTGCCTCTGGGGCCAACGTCCTGACTTTC. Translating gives CSASASGANVLTF.

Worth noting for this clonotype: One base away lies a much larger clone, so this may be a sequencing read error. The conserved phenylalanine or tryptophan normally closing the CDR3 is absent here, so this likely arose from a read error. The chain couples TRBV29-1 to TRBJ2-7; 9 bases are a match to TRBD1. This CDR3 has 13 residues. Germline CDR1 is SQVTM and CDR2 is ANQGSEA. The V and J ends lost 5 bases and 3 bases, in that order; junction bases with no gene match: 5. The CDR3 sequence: CSVSGQGIYEQYS. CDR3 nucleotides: TGCAGCGTTTCCGGACAGGGGATCTACGAGCAGTACTCC.

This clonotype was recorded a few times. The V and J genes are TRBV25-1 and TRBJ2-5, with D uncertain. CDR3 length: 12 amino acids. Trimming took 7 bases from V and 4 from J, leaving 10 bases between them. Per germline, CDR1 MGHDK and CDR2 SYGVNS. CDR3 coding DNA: TGTGCCAGCACCAGATTCCCAGAGACCCAGTACTTC. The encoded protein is CASTRFPETQYF. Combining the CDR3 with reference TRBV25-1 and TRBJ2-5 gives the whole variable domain EADIYQTPRYLVIGTGKKITLECSQTMGHDKMYWYQQDPGMELHLIHYSYGVNSTEKGDLSSESTVSRIRTEHFPLTLESARPSHTSQYLCASTRFPETQYFGPGTRLLVL.

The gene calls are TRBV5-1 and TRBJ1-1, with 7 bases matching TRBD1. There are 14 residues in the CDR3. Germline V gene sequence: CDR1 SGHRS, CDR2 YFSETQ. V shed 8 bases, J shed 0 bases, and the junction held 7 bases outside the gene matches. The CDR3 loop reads CASTGEPMNTEAFF. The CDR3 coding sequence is TGCGCCAGTACAGGGGAGCCCATGAACACTGAAGCTTTCTTT.

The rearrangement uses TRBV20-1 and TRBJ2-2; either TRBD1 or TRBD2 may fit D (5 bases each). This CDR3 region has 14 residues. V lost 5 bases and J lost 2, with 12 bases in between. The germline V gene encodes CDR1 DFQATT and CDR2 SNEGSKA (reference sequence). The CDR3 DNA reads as TGCAGTGCTGGGGACGGGATCAACACCGGGGAGCTGTTTTTT. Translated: CSAGDGINTGELFF.

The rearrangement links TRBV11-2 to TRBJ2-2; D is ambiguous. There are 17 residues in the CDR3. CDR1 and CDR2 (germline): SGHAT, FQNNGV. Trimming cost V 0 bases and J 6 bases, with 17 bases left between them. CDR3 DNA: TGTGCCAGCAGCTTAGATGGAGAGGAAACCTTATCCGGGGAGCTGTTTTTT. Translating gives CASSLDGEETLSGELFF. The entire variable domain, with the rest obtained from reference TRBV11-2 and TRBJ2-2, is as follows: EAGVAQSPRYKIIEKRQSVAFWCNPISGHATLYWYQQILGQGPKLLIQFQNNGVVDDSQLPKDRFSAERLKGVDSTLKIQPAKLEDSAVYLCASSLDGEETLSGELFFGEGSRLTVL.

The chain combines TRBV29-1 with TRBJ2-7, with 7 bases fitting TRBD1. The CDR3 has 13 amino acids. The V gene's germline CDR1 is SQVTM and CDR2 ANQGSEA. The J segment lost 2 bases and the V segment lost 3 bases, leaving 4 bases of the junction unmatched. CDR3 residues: CSVEDRTTYEQYF. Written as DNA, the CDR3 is TGCAGCGTTGAGGACAGGACCACCTACGAGCAGTACTTC.